This T cell receptor beta chain was identified in a study of T cell repertoires in cytomegalovirus infection. About the research overall: It was the public TCR beta signatures that indicated both CMV infection and matching HLA type.

With respect to this clonotype: The antigen is not known.

One entry per CDR3 protein, called by TCRdb with MiXCR from the reads. The sample holds roughly 150,000 distinct CDR3 sequences, about 20% seen once. The specimen comprised CD8+ T cells from cultured PBMCs, sampled from culture after CMV antigen stimulation. The clonotype was recovered from a human donor in good health (CMV status not recorded). Some clones in this sample may be carry-over from other donors' samples.

DNA of the CDR3: TGTGCCAGCAGTTTAGATCTCCCCTTCTATGGCTACACCTTC. This sequence encodes CASSLDLPFYGYTF. The gene calls are TRBV12-3 or TRBV12-4 and TRBJ1-2; no definite D call. The CDR3 sequence is 14 residues long. V lost 1 base, J lost 4 bases, and 10 bases lay in between.